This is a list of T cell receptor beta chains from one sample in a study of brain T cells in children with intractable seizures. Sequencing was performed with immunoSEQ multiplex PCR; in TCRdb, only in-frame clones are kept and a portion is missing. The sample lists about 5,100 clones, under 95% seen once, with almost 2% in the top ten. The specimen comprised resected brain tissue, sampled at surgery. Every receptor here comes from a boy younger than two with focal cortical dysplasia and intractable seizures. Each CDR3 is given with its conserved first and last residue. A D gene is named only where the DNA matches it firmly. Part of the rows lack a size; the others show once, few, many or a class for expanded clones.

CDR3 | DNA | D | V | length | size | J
CATSRDRSVSTNEKLFF | TGTGCCACCAGCAGAGATCGATCGGTTTCAACTAATGAAAAACTGTTTTTT | . | TRBV15 | 17 | . | TRBJ1-4
CASSVELAGDTQYF | TGTGCCAGCAGTGTTGAACTAGCGGGAGATACGCAGTATTTT | TRBD2 | TRBV6-4 | 14 | . | TRBJ2-3
CASSLAPGTGVETQYF | TGCGCCAGCAGCCTCGCGCCAGGGACAGGGGTAGAGACCCAGTACTTC | TRBD1 | TRBV5-1 | 16 | . | TRBJ2-5
CASSRYNEQFF | TGTGCCAGCAGCCGATACAATGAGCAGTTCTTC | . | TRBV12-3/TRBV12-4 | 11 | once | TRBJ2-1
CASSLNSYNEQFF | TGTGCCAGCAGCTTGAATTCCTACAATGAGCAGTTCTTC | . | TRBV5-4 | 13 | . | TRBJ2-1
CASSGQRESSYNEQFF | TGTGCCAGCAGTGGTCAGCGGGAATCGTCGTACAATGAGCAGTTCTTC | TRBD2 | TRBV28 | 16 | . | TRBJ2-1
CASSQDLDLGVGGQYF | TGTGCCAGCAGCCAAGATTTAGATCTCGGGGTAGGAGGGCAGTACTTC | . | TRBV14 | 16 | . | TRBJ2-7
CASTQRPPVYNEQFF | TGTGCCAGCACCCAACGACCCCCGGTCTACAATGAGCAGTTCTTC | . | TRBV3-1/TRBV3-2 | 15 | . | TRBJ2-1
CASSLGGIQETQYF | TGTGCCAGCAGCTTAGGCGGAATACAAGAGACCCAGTACTTC | . | TRBV11-2 | 14 | . | TRBJ2-5
CASSVAGTGSVYEQYF | TGTGCCAGCAGCGTAGCCGGGACAGGGTCTGTCTACGAGCAGTACTTC | TRBD1 | TRBV9 | 16 | . | TRBJ2-7
CASSPNTGGDYEQYF | TGTGCCAGCTCACCTAACACGGGGGGTGACTACGAGCAGTACTTC | TRBD2 | TRBV18 | 15 | few | TRBJ2-7
CASSLALMNTEAFF | TGTGCCAGCAGTTTGGCCTTGATGAACACTGAAGCTTTCTTT | . | TRBV27 | 14 | . | TRBJ1-1
CASSIPTGRAFF | TGCGCCAGCAGCATCCCGACAGGGCGGGCTTTCTTT | TRBD1 | TRBV5-1 | 12 | . | TRBJ1-1
CASRTIAGGIYEQYF | TGTGCCAGCAGGACCATAGCGGGAGGAATCTACGAGCAGTACTTC | TRBD2 | TRBV28 | 15 | . | TRBJ2-7
CASSFIQGQLFF | TGTGCCAGCAGCTTCATCCAGGGACAGTTGTTTTTT | TRBD1 | TRBV6-5 | 12 | . | TRBJ1-4
CATSGLGRDRYF | TGTGCCACCAGTGGTTTAGGACGGGATCGGTACTTC | . | TRBV24-1 | 12 | . | TRBJ2-5
CASSLEGGSGYTF | TGTGCCAGCTCACTGGAGGGTGGAAGTGGCTACACCTTC | . | TRBV18 | 13 | . | TRBJ1-2
CASSLYRLQGYNEQFF | TGTGCCAGCAGCTTGTACCGATTACAGGGTTACAATGAGCAGTTCTTC | . | TRBV5-8 | 16 | . | TRBJ2-1
CAISGRTSVGDTQYF | TGTGCCATCAGTGGCCGGACTAGCGTAGGCGATACGCAGTATTTT | TRBD2 | TRBV10-3 | 15 | . | TRBJ2-3
CASSIDRGGTEAFF | TGTGCCAGTAGTATTGACAGGGGGGGGACTGAAGCTTTCTTT | TRBD1 | TRBV19 | 14 | . | TRBJ1-1
CASSLKVRRGSTDTQYF | TGCGCCAGCAGCTTGAAAGTGAGGCGGGGGAGCACAGATACGCAGTATTTT | TRBD2 | TRBV5-1 | 17 | . | TRBJ2-3